Each of the 30 T cell receptor beta chains below was sequenced from the same sample in a study of human T cells and chemical hapten exposure. Specified time point: patch test 1, 2 weeks after DPC sensitization. Treatment indicated: therapeutic diphenylcyclopropenone sensitization with weekly scalp DPC. TCRdb reprocessed the RACE reads via MiXCR and lists one record per CDR3 protein. The sample lists around 380,000 distinct CDR3 sequences; roughly 5% were seen once. Sequences were derived from whole blood, sampled in connection with sensitization to the hapten diphenylcyclopropenone (DPC). The receptors come from a woman between 45 and 65 years old with alopecia areata. Some clones in this sample may be carry-over from other donors' samples.

V gene TRBV4-1 combines with J gene TRBJ1-3; TRBD1 aligns across 9 bases. J lost 4 bases, V lost 4 bases, and 8 bases had no gene match. The CDR3 extends over 16 amino acids. Germline assignment: CDR1 MGHRA and CDR2 YSYEKL. The CDR3 DNA reads TGCGCCAGCAGCCCTCAGGGACAGGGTGCGGGAAACACCATATATTTT. Encoded protein: CASSPQGQGAGNTIYF.

This clonotype occurred many times. The chain combines TRBV9 with TRBJ2-7, with TRBD1 as a possible D gene (5 bases). The CDR3 covers 12 residues. Between the trimmed V and J ends, which lost 4 bases and 4 bases, there was a span of 9 bases. CDR1 and CDR2 from the germline V gene are SGDLS and YYNGEE. CDR3 region: CASSIGDYEQYF. The CDR3 DNA reads as TGTGCCAGCAGCATAGGGGATTACGAGCAGTACTTC.

The sample holds many counts of this clonotype. This sequence joins TRBV7-9 and TRBJ2-5; D uncertain. The V gene's germline CDR1 is SEHNR and CDR2 FQNEAQ (reference sequence). This CDR3 has 12 amino acids. V dropped 2 bases and J dropped 4 bases, with 5 bases sitting between them. CDR3 sequence (DNA): TGTGCCAGCAGCTTAACCCGAGAGACCCAGTACTTC. It specifies CASSLTRETQYF.

This clonotype came up many times. V is TRBV28 and J is TRBJ2-5; no clear D gene. Trimming pared 6 bases from V and 1 base from J, leaving 6 bases between. Germline V gene lookup returns CDR1 MDHEN and CDR2 SYDVKM. The CDR3 has 12 amino acids. The CDR3 nucleotides are TGTGCCAGCAGACAACCCCAAGAGACCCAGTACTTC. It yields the protein CASRQPQETQYF.

This clonotype occurred many times. The chain has TRBV24-1 and TRBJ1-1; weak D call: TRBD1 (5 bases). The CDR3 runs 12 residues. The V end lost 0 bases, the J end lost 10 bases, and 8 bases lay between the germline ends. Germline V CDR1 and CDR2: KGHDR, SFDVKD. The CDR3: CATSDLLGRAFF. Here the CDR3 DNA reads TGTGCCACCAGTGATTTGTTGGGGCGAGCTTTCTTT.

This clonotype was recorded at least ten times. The chain employs TRBV7-2 and TRBJ2-7; no firm D call. CDR3 length: 15 residues. The germline gives CDR1 SGHTA, CDR2 FQGNSA. V lost 1 base, J lost 1 base, and 11 bases lay in between. The CDR3 coding sequence is TGTGCCAGCAGCTTAGGGGCGTCAAATTCCTACGAGCAGTACTTC. Its translation: CASSLGASNSYEQYF.

The chain recombines TRBV29-1 with TRBJ1-1; D is ambiguous. Looked up from germline, CDR1 is SQVTM and CDR2 is ANQGSEA. Trimming removed 4 bases at V and 4 bases at J, with 16 bases between. This CDR3 has 14 amino acids. CDR3 in DNA: TGCAGCGTTGGTTCCTCTCGGTTGGGCACTGAAGCTTTCTTT. Amino acids: CSVGSSRLGTEAFF.

This clonotype appeared many times. The chain combines TRBV28 with TRBJ2-7, with a tentative D call TRBD2 (6 bases). Germline CDR1 reads MDHEN; CDR2 reads SYDVKM. Trimming pared 6 bases from V and 6 bases from J, leaving 15 bases between. The CDR3 length is 13 residues. The CDR3, as DNA: TGTGCCAGCAGGGGGACTCGATGGAGCGAGCAGTACTTC. This gives the protein CASRGTRWSEQYF.

J is TRBJ2-7 and V is TRBV10-3, with 7 nucleotides matching TRBD1. The CDR3 sequence is 12 residues long. J gave up 2 bases and V 6 bases, and 1 base lay outside the gene matches. Germline V CDR1 and CDR2: ENHRY, SYGVKD. CDR3 coding DNA: TGTGCCATCAGCGGACAGGCCTACGAGCAGTACTTC. Its protein is CAISGQAYEQYF.

In DNA, the CDR3 is TGTGCCAGCAGCCCCCAAGGCGGGCCGGAGCCCCAGCATTTT. This gives the protein CASSPQGGPEPQHF. The chain is built from TRBV6-6 and TRBJ1-5, with D unclear. The germline gives CDR1 MNHNY, CDR2 SVGAGI (reference sequence). CDR3 length: 14 amino acids. The V end lost 6 bases, the J end lost 8 bases, and 17 bases lay between the germline ends.

This clonotype was detected a few times. The chain couples TRBV20-1 to TRBJ2-1; 7 positions agree with TRBD2. Germline V CDR1 and CDR2: DFQATT, SNEGSKA (reference sequence). Trimming at V came to 0 bases and at J to 8 bases, leaving 7 bases not matched to a gene. The CDR3 consists of 14 residues. CDR3 in amino acids: CSARERTSYHEQFF. DNA for the CDR3: TGCAGTGCTAGAGAGAGGACTAGTTACCATGAGCAGTTCTTC.

This clonotype was counted only a few times. The chain employs TRBV9 and TRBJ1-1; D is undetermined. Trimming pared 3 bases from V and 5 bases from J, leaving 14 bases between. CDR3 length equals 14 residues. CDR1 SGDLS and CDR2 YYNGEE come from the germline V gene. CDR3 in amino acids: CASSERVPGTEAFF. Written as DNA, the CDR3 is TGTGCCAGCAGCGAAAGGGTCCCGGGGACTGAAGCTTTCTTT.

The CDR3: CATNPDRPYEQYF. In DNA form, the CDR3 reads TGTGCCACCAATCCGGACAGGCCCTACGAGCAGTACTTC. The chain employs TRBV24-1 and TRBJ2-7, with 7 bases that match TRBD1. The CDR3 sequence is 13 residues long. V shed 8 bases and J 2 bases; nucleotides not matched to a gene: 5. The germline V gene has CDR1 KGHDR and CDR2 SFDVKD.

This clonotype was seen at least ten times. This rearrangement joins TRBV29-1 to TRBJ2-5; 8 bases align to TRBD2. The length of the CDR3 is 16 residues. The germline gives CDR1 SQVTM, CDR2 ANQGSEA. The J segment lost 8 bases and the V segment lost 1 base, leaving 15 bases of the junction unmatched. The DNA of the CDR3 is TGCAGCGTTGAAGGGCCCTCGGAGCGCGGGAGGCAAACCCAGTACTTC. Its translation: CSVEGPSERGRQTQYF.

This clonotype appeared many times. The chain uses TRBV20-1 and TRBJ1-1, with D perhaps TRBD1 (6 bases). This CDR3 contains 14 residues. V lost 3 bases to trimming and J lost 1 base, with 12 bases between them. Germline CDR1 and CDR2: DFQATT and SNEGSKA (reference sequence). The CDR3 protein is CSARGAAGNTEAFF. DNA for the CDR3: TGCAGTGCTAGGGGGGCGGCGGGGAACACTGAAGCTTTCTTT.

This clonotype was seen at least ten times. The genes are TRBV7-2 and TRBJ1-2; tentative D call: TRBD1 (6 bases). V shed 1 base and J shed 7 bases, with 10 bases lying between them. This CDR3 region has 13 residues. Per the germline V gene, CDR1 is SGHTA and CDR2 is FQGNSA. Here the CDR3 reads CASSLGRGRGYTF. The CDR3 DNA reads as TGTGCCAGCAGCTTAGGCAGGGGACGTGGCTACACCTTC.

The chain carries TRBV6-5 and TRBJ2-3; no clear D gene. Looked up from germline, CDR1 is MNHEY and CDR2 is SVGAGI. Between the trimmed V and J ends, which lost 7 bases and 6 bases, there was a span of 11 bases. The CDR3 length is 12 residues. The DNA for the CDR3 is TGTGCCAGCAATTCAAACGGGGATACGCAGTATTTT. Translation gives CASNSNGDTQYF.

This clonotype was seen ten or more times. The chain combines TRBV2 with TRBJ2-7, with D perhaps TRBD1 (6 bases). The V end was cut by 6 bases, the J end by 7 bases, with 16 bases between. The CDR3 spans 13 residues. CDR1 SNHLY and CDR2 FYNNEI come from the germline V gene. The CDR3 here is CASSPAGVREQYF. The DNA of the CDR3 is TGTGCCAGCAGCCCGGCAGGGGTGAGGGAGCAGTACTTC.

This clonotype has at least ten counts. The gene calls are TRBV20-1 and TRBJ2-1; the D is unclear. The CDR3 has 12 residues. V shed 2 bases and J shed 10 bases, with 12 bases lying between them. The germline gives CDR1 DFQATT, CDR2 SNEGSKA (reference sequence). The CDR3 DNA reads TGCAGTGCTAGAAAGTTCTCCGGGGAGCAGTTCTTC. It yields the protein CSARKFSGEQFF.

This clonotype was recorded a few times. The chain uses TRBV20-1 and TRBJ1-5; D possibly corresponds to TRBD1 (6 bases). The CDR3 is 13 amino acids. Per the germline V gene, CDR1 is DFQATT and CDR2 is SNEGSKA (reference sequence). V lost 4 bases, J lost 7 bases, and 14 bases lay in between. The CDR3 reads CSANQGYGQPQHF. CDR3 in DNA: TGCAGTGCTAACCAGGGGTACGGCCAGCCCCAGCATTTT.

The rearrangement uses TRBV14 and TRBJ1-1; 11 positions agree with TRBD1. Germline V gene lookup returns CDR1 SGHDN and CDR2 FVKESK. The V and J ends lost 4 bases and 1 base, in that order; junction bases with no gene match: 5. The CDR3 runs to 16 residues. The CDR3 sequence: CASSLRTGGPNTEAFF. In DNA form, the CDR3 reads TGTGCCAGCAGCCTGCGGACAGGGGGCCCGAACACTGAAGCTTTCTTT. The variable domain in full, with the rest retrieved from reference TRBV14 and TRBJ1-1, is EAGVTQFPSHSVIEKGQTVTLRCDPISGHDNLYWYRRVMGKEIKFLLHFVKESKQDESGMPNNRFLAERTGGTYSTLKVQPAELEDSGVYFCASSLRTGGPNTEAFFGQGTRLTVV.

This clonotype has ten or more counts. The rearrangement joins TRBV20-1 to TRBJ2-5; 13 bases align to TRBD2. Germline CDR1 reads DFQATT; CDR2 reads SNEGSKA (reference sequence). V lost 5 bases and J lost 6; bases outside the gene matches: 6. The CDR3 is 14 residues long. CDR3 nucleotides: TGCAGTGCTGGCACTAGCGGGGGGGCCAAGACCCAGTACTTC. This encodes CSAGTSGGAKTQYF.

Ten or more counts support this clonotype. The V gene is TRBV6-2 or TRBV6-3, the J gene TRBJ2-3; D is unresolved. V was cut by 2 bases and J by 2 bases, with 11 bases left in between. The germline CDR1 and CDR2 sequences are MNHEY and SVGEGT. The CDR3 extends over 15 amino acids. CDR3 protein: CASSYDHSDTDTQYF. CDR3 nucleotides: TGTGCCAGCAGTTACGATCATTCCGACACAGATACGCAGTATTTT.

This clonotype was seen ten or more times. The chain is built from TRBV29-1 and TRBJ2-3, with TRBD2 matching 7 bases. CDR1 and CDR2 from the germline V gene are SQVTM and ANQGSEA. CDR3 length: 14 amino acids. V shed 6 bases, J shed 5 bases, and the junction held 11 bases outside the gene matches. In nucleotides, the CDR3 is TGCAGCGTGGACGAGGTGGGGAGGGGAGATACGCAGTATTTT. Translation: CSVDEVGRGDTQYF.

This clonotype has a count of ten or more. The gene calls are TRBV5-1 and TRBJ2-7; a possible D gene is TRBD2 (5 bases). The CDR3 is 13 amino acids. CDR1 is SGHRS, CDR2 YFSETQ, per germline. The V gene lost 4 bases and the J gene lost 7 bases, with 15 bases spanning the gap. The CDR3 DNA sequence: TGCGCCAGCAGCGTCCGGGAAGGCGGGGAGCAGTACTTC. Translation gives CASSVREGGEQYF. Full variable domain (remainder filled in from reference TRBV5-1 and TRBJ2-7): KAGVTQTPRYLIKTRGQQVTLSCSPISGHRSVSWYQQTPGQGLQFLFEYFSETQRNKGNFPGRFSGRQFSNSRSEMNVSTLELGDSALYLCASSVREGGEQYFGPGTRLTVT.

Many counts were recorded for this clonotype. The chain recombines TRBV20-1 with TRBJ2-1; D not resolved. CDR3 length: 14 amino acids. V lost 0 bases and J 0 bases, leaving 6 bases between the germline ends. CDR1 DFQATT and CDR2 SNEGSKA come from the germline V gene (reference sequence). In nucleotides, the CDR3 is TGCAGTGCTAGAGATGGAAACTCCTACAATGAGCAGTTCTTC. Its protein product is CSARDGNSYNEQFF.

This clonotype was found many times. The chain carries TRBV7-9 and TRBJ2-1; TRBD2 might be the D (6 bases). The ends were cut back, 5 bases at V and 5 bases at J, with 16 bases in the middle. There are 15 residues in the CDR3. CDR1 SEHNR and CDR2 FQNEAQ come from the germline V gene (reference sequence). The CDR3 is CASSPRASGDNEQFF. CDR3 sequence (DNA): TGTGCCAGCAGCCCCAGGGCGTCGGGGGACAATGAGCAGTTCTTC.

Note on this clonotype: Since no conserved phenylalanine or tryptophan closes the CDR3, a read error is the likely cause. J is TRBJ1-1 and V is TRBV28; D is uncertain. This CDR3 is built from 14 residues. Germline-derived CDR1 and CDR2 are MDHEN and SYDVKM. Trimming stripped 3 bases from V and 0 bases from J, with 8 bases between. The CDR3 loop is CASSFLGMNTEAFL. The CDR3 DNA reads as TGTGCCAGCAGTTTCTTAGGTATGAACACTGAAGCTTTCCTT.

At least ten counts were recorded for this clonotype. The chain carries TRBV20-1 and TRBJ1-1, with D uncertain. This CDR3 has 11 residues. V was pared by 5 bases and J by 4 bases, with 8 bases between. Per germline, CDR1 DFQATT and CDR2 SNEGSKA (reference sequence). CDR3 sequence reads: CSAGLGTEAFF. The CDR3, as DNA: TGCAGTGCTGGCTTGGGCACTGAAGCTTTCTTT.

This clonotype has only a few counts. The V call is TRBV20-1, the J call TRBJ1-1, with no clear D. V lost 6 bases and J lost 3, with 14 bases in between. This CDR3 contains 13 residues. Per the germline V gene, CDR1 is DFQATT and CDR2 is SNEGSKA (reference sequence). The CDR3 here is CSAMSLRDTEAFF. CDR3 nucleotides: TGCAGTGCCATGAGTCTGAGGGACACTGAAGCTTTCTTT.